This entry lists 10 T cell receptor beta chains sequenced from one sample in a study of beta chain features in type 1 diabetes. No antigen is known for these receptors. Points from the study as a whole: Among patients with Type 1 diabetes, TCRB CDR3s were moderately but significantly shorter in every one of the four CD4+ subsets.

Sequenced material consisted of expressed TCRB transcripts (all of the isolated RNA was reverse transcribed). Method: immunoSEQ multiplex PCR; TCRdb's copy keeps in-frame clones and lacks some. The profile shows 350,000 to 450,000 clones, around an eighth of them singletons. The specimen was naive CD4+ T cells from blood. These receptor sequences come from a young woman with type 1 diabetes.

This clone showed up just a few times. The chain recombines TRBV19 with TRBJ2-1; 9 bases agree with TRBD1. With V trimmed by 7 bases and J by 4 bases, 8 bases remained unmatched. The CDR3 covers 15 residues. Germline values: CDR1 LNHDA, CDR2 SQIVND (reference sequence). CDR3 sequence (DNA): TGTGCCAGTAACCCCCGGGACAGGGCTTACAATGAGCAGTTCTTC. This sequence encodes CASNPRDRAYNEQFF. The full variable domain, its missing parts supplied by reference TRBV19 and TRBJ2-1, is DGGITQSPKYLFRKEGQNVTLSCEQNLNHDAMYWYRQDPGQGLRLIYYSQIVNDFQKGDIAEGYSVSREKKESFPLTVTSAQKNPTAFYLCASNPRDRAYNEQFFGPGTRLTVL.

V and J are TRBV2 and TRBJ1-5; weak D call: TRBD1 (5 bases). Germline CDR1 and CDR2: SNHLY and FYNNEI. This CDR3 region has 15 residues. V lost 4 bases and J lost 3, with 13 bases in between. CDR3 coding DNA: TGTGCCAGCAGTGTGGGGGGTTCCGTCAATCAGCCCCAGCATTTT. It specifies CASSVGGSVNQPQHF.

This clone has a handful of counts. This CDR3 reads CASSHRGGEQWGTQYF. CDR3 DNA sequence: TGTGCCAGCAGCCACCGCGGGGGGGAACAATGGGGGACCCAGTACTTC. The rearrangement links TRBV7-2 to TRBJ2-5; 9 bases agree with TRBD2. This CDR3 comprises 16 residues. The germline V gene has CDR1 SGHTA and CDR2 FQGNSA. J was trimmed by 7 bases and V by 5 bases; bases with no gene match: 14.

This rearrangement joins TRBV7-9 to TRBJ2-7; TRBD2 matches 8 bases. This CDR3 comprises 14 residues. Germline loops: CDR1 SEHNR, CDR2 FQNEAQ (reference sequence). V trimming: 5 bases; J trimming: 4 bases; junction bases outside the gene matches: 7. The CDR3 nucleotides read TGTGCCAGCAGCGCCAGCGGGAGCTTTTACGAGCAGTACTTC. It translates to CASSASGSFYEQYF.

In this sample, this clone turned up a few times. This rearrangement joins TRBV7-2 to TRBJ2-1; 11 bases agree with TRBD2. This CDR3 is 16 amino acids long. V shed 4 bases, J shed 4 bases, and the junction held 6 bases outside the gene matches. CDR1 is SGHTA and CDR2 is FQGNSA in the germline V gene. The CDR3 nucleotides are TGTGCCAGCAGCTCCAGTATAGCGGGAGGGTACAATGAGCAGTTCTTC. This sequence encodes CASSSSIAGGYNEQFF. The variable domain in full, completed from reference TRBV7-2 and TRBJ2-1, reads GAGVSQSPSNKVTEKGKDVELRCDPISGHTALYWYRQSLGQGLEFLIYFQGNSAPDKSGLPSDRFSAERTGGSVSTLTIQRTQQEDSAVYLCASSSSIAGGYNEQFFGPGTRLTVL.

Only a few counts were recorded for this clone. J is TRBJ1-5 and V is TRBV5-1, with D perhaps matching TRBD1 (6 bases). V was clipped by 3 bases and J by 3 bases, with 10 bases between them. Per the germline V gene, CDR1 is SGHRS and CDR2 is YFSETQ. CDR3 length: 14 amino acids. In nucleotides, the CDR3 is TGCGCCAGCAGCTCTGGACAGCCCAATCAGCCCCAGCATTTT. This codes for CASSSGQPNQPQHF.

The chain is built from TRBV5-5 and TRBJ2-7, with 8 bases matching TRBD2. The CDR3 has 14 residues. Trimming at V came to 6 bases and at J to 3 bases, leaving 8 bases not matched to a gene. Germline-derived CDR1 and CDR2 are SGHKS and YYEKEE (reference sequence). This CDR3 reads CASTPGGVFYEQYF. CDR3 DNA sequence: TGTGCCAGCACCCCGGGGGGGGTGTTCTACGAGCAGTACTTC.

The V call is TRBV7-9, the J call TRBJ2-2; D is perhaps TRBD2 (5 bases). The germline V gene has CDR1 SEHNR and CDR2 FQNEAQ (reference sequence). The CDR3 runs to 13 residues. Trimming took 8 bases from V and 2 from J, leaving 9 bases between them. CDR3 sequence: CASPRENTGELFF. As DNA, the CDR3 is TGTGCCAGCCCGAGGGAAAACACCGGGGAGCTGTTTTTT.

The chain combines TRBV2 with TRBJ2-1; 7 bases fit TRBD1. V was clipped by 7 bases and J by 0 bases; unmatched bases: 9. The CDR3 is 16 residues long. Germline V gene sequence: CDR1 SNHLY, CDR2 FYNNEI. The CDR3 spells CASKLETGLSYNEQFF. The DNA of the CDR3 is TGTGCCAGCAAGTTGGAGACAGGGCTCTCCTACAATGAGCAGTTCTTC.

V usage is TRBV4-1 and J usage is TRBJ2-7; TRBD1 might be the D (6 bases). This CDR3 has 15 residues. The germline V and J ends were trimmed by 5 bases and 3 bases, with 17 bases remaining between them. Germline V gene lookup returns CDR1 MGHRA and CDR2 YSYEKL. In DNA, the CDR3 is TGCGCCAGCAGCGTCCCCGGGACACAGGTCTACGAGCAGTACTTC. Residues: CASSVPGTQVYEQYF.